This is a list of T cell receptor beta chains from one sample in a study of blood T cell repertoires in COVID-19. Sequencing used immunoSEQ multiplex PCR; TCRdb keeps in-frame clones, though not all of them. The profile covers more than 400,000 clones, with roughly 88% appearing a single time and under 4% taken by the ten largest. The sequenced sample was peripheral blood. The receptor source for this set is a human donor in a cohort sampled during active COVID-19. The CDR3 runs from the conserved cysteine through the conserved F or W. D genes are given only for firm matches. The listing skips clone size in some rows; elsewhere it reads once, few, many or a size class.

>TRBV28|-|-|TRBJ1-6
CASSSRAARDYNSPLHF
TGTGCCAGCAGTTCCAGGGCAGCCAGGGACTATAATTCACCCCTCCACTTT
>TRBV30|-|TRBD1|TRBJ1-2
CAWTLDRGDYTF
TGTGCCTGGACCTTGGACAGGGGCGACTACACCTTC
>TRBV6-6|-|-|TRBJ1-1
CASSYWTELNTEAFF
TGTGCCAGCAGTTACTGGACAGAGCTCAACACTGAAGCTTTCTTT
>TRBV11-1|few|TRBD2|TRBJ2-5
CASSLVGLAGETQYF
TGTGCCAGCAGCTTAGTGGGACTAGCCGGGGAGACCCAGTACTTC
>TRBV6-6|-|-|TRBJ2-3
CASSRNLQGRSTDTQYF
TGTGCCAGCAGCCGAAATCTCCAGGGTAGGAGCACAGATACGCAGTATTTT
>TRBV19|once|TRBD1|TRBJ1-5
CASSNLRGGPRQGAQHF
TGTGCCAGTAGCAACCTTCGGGGGGGGCCGCGGCAGGGGGCCCAGCATTTT
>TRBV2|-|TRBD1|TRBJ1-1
CASRDRDVYTEAFF
TGTGCCAGCCGGGACAGGGATGTTTACACTGAAGCTTTCTTT
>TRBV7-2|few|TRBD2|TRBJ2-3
CASSYAGTSGRWDTQYF
TGTGCCAGCAGCTACGCCGGGACTAGCGGGAGATGGGATACGCAGTATTTT
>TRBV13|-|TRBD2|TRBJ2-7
CASSISGRGHEQYF
TGTGCCAGCAGCATTAGCGGGAGAGGCCACGAGCAGTACTTC
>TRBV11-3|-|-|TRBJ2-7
CASSLEGLPSYEQYF
TGTGCCAGCAGCTTAGAGGGACTTCCCTCCTACGAGCAGTACTTC
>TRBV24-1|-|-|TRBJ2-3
CATSDSGADTQYF
TGTGCCACCAGTGATTCAGGCGCAGATACGCAGTATTTT
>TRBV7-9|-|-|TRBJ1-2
CASSLESGFGYTF
TGTGCCAGCAGCTTAGAGTCAGGGTTTGGCTACACCTTC
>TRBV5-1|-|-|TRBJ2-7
CASSLEAASSHEQYF
TGCGCCAGCAGCTTGGAAGCTGCCTCCTCCCACGAGCAGTACTTC
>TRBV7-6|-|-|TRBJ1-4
CASSLREGEKLFF
TGTGCCAGCAGCTTACGGGAGGGTGAAAAACTGTTTTTT
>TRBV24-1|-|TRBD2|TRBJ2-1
CATSDQIAGSEQFF
TGTGCCACCAGTGACCAAATAGCGGGAAGTGAGCAGTTCTTC
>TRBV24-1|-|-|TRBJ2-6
CATSGPSGREHRAGANVLTF
TGTGCCACCAGTGGTCCATCGGGGCGCGAGCACAGGGCTGGGGCCAACGTCCTGACTTTC
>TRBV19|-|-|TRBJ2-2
CASKQGSISGELFF
TGTGCCAGTAAGCAGGGGTCAATATCCGGGGAGCTGTTTTTT
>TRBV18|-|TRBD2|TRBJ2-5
CASSPGLAGVLETQYF
TGTGCCAGCTCACCCGGACTAGCGGGAGTGTTAGAGACCCAGTACTTC
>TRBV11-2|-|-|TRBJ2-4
CASSLEEGGRNIQYF
TGTGCCAGCAGTCTAGAGGAGGGGGGGAGGAACATTCAGTACTTC
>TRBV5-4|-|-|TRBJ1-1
CASSLRGVNTEAFF
TGTGCCAGCAGCTTGAGGGGCGTGAACACTGAAGCTTTCTTT
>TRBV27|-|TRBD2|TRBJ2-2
CASSLGGTSGRWDTGELFF
TGTGCCAGCAGTTTAGGGGGGACTAGCGGGAGATGGGACACCGGGGAGCTGTTTTTT
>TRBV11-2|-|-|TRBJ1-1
CASSLERSGGSAEAFF
TGTGCCAGCAGCTTAGAACGGTCGGGGGGCTCAGCTGAAGCTTTCTTT
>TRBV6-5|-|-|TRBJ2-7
CASGRGNYEQYF
TGTGCCAGTGGACGGGGGAACTACGAGCAGTACTTC
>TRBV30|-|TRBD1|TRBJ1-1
CAWGGPGGVMNTEAFF
TGTGCCTGGGGGGGGCCAGGGGGAGTCATGAACACTGAAGCTTTCTTT
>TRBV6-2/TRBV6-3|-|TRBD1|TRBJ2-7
CASRRDRGYEQYF
TGTGCCAGCCGCCGGGACAGGGGATACGAGCAGTACTTC
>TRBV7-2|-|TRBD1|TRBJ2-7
CASSLDGQALSYEQYF
TGTGCCAGCAGCTTAGATGGACAGGCTCTCTCCTACGAGCAGTACTTC
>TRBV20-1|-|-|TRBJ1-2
CSARRDYGYTF
TGCAGTGCTAGGCGTGACTATGGCTACACCTTC
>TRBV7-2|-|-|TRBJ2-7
CASSLATGATYEQYF
TGTGCCAGCAGCTTAGCAACAGGTGCGACCTACGAGCAGTACTTC
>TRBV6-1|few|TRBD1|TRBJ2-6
CASSGWDRGSGANVLTF
TGTGCCAGCAGTGGGTGGGACAGGGGGTCTGGGGCCAACGTCCTGACTTTC
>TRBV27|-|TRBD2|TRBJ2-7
CASSLSVLGSRLAGTYEQYF
TGTGCCAGCAGTTTATCTGTCTTAGGGTCGAGGCTAGCGGGAACCTACGAGCAGTACTTC
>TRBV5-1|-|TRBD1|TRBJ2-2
CASSRDRRTGELFF
TGCGCCAGCAGCCGGGACAGGCGCACCGGGGAGCTGTTTTTT
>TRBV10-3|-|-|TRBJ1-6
CAISERGGNDGSPLHF
TGTGCCATCAGTGAGCGGGGAGGGAATGACGGTTCACCCCTCCACTTT
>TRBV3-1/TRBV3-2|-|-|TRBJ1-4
CASSQVGGNEKLFF
TGTGCCAGCAGCCAAGTTGGCGGGAATGAAAAACTGTTTTTT
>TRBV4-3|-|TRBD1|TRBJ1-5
CASSRTWGQGNQPQHF
TGCGCCAGCAGCCGAACCTGGGGACAGGGTAATCAGCCCCAGCATTTT
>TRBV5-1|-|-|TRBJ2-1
CASRGDPGTNYNEQFF
TGCGCCAGCAGAGGAGACCCCGGGACAAATTACAATGAGCAGTTCTTC
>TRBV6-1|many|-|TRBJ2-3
CASSESDDTQYF
TGTGCCAGCAGTGAAAGCGACGATACGCAGTATTTT
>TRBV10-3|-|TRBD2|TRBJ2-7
CAISEGIAGGTYEQYF
TGTGCCATCAGTGAGGGTATAGCGGGAGGGACCTACGAGCAGTACTTC
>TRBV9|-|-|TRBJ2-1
CASSVGTREQFF
TGTGCCAGCAGCGTCGGAACGCGGGAGCAGTTCTTC
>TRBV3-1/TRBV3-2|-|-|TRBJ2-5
CASSPGTNQETQYF
TGTGCCAGCAGCCCCGGGACAAACCAAGAGACCCAGTACTTC
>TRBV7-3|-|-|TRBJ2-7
CASSLGTGSYEQYF
TGTGCCAGCAGCTTGGGGACTGGGAGCTACGAGCAGTACTTC
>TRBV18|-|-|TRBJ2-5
CASSREREYQETQYF
TGTGCCAGCTCTCGAGAGAGGGAGTACCAAGAGACCCAGTACTTC
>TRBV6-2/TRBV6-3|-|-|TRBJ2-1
CASSFGLENNEQFF
TGTGCCAGCAGCTTCGGACTGGAGAACAATGAGCAGTTCTTC
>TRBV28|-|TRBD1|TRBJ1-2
CASSFPLTGAGYTF
TGTGCCAGCAGTTTCCCGCTTACAGGGGCAGGCTACACCTTC
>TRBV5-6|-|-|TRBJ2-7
CASSLVDPSGTGAEQYF
TGTGCCAGCAGCTTGGTTGATCCTAGCGGGACAGGGGCCGAGCAGTACTTC
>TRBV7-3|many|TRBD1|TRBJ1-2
CASSLGTGGSGYTF
TGTGCCAGCAGCCTAGGGACAGGGGGCAGTGGCTACACCTTC
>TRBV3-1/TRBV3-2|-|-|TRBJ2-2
CASSQVRGATGELFF
TGTGCCAGCAGCCAAGTCAGGGGGGCCACCGGGGAGCTGTTTTTT
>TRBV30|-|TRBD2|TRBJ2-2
CAWSVRWGGRANTGELFF
TGTGCCTGGAGTGTACGGTGGGGCGGGAGGGCGAACACCGGGGAGCTGTTTTTT
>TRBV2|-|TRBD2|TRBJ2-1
CATSGGVGGNEQFF
TGTGCCACCTCTGGGGGGGTGGGAGGAAATGAGCAGTTCTTC
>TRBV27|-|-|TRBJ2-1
CASSLSPLAESSYNEQFF
TGTGCCAGCAGTTTATCTCCCTTAGCGGAAAGCTCCTACAATGAGCAGTTCTTC
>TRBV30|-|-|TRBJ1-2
CACHWGGEGGYTF
TGTGCCTGCCATTGGGGGGGGGAAGGTGGCTACACCTTC
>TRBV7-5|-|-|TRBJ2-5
CARSLGGRLQETQYF
TGTGCCAGAAGCTTAGGAGGGAGGCTCCAAGAGACCCAGTACTTC
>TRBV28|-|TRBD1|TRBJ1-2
CASRRTGYYGYTF
TGTGCCAGCAGGCGGACAGGGTACTATGGCTACACCTTC
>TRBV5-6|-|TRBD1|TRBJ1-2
CASSQPDRPRGDGYTF
TGTGCCAGCAGCCAACCGGACAGGCCTAGGGGCGATGGCTACACCTTC
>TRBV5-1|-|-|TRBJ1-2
CASSLAWGGDYGYTF
TGCGCCAGCAGCTTGGCCTGGGGAGGGGACTATGGCTACACCTTC
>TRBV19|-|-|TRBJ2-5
CASTPTGQETQYF
TGTGCCAGTACTCCCACAGGGCAAGAGACCCAGTACTTC
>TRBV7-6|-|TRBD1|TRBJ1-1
CASSLETGANTEAFF
TGTGCCAGCAGCTTAGAAACAGGGGCCAACACTGAAGCTTTCTTT